Below, 21 T cell receptor beta chains from the same sample are listed, as sequenced in a study of lymphopenia after photon versus proton radiotherapy. Method: immunoSEQ multiplex PCR; TCRdb's copy keeps in-frame clones and lacks some. Of under 35,000 clones listed, approximately 80% are singletons. Sequenced material: peripheral blood, taken from a patient treated with proton-based radiotherapy. These TCRs come from a woman in her 70s with pancreatic cancer.

The chain combines TRBV5-1 with TRBJ1-5, with 7 bases identical to TRBD1. The CDR3 contains 16 residues. The V and J ends lost 0 bases and 1 base, in that order; junction bases with no gene match: 4. The germline V gene has CDR1 SGHRS and CDR2 YFSETQ. For the CDR3, the DNA is TGCGCCAGCAGCTTGGAAGGGGGCTGGAGCAATCAGCCCCAGCATTTT. It translates to CASSLEGGWSNQPQHF.

The chain joins TRBV6-5 to TRBJ2-7; TRBD1 aligns across 12 bases. V lost 4 bases to trimming and J lost 6 bases; unmatched junction nucleotides: 7. CDR3 length equals 15 residues. The V gene's germline CDR1 is MNHEY and CDR2 SVGAGI. CDR3 amino acids: CASSSTGTGGREQYF. The CDR3 nucleotides read TGTGCCAGCAGTTCAACCGGGACAGGGGGCCGCGAGCAGTACTTC.

The V gene is TRBV9, the J gene TRBJ2-7; 9 nucleotides align to TRBD2. Per the germline V gene, CDR1 is SGDLS and CDR2 is YYNGEE. V dropped 2 bases and J dropped 1; count of bases not matched to a gene: 1. The CDR3 consists of 14 residues. The CDR3 bases are TGTGCCAGCAGCGTCCTAGCGGGATCCTACGAGCAGTACTTC. It encodes CASSVLAGSYEQYF.

The chain's CDR3 is CASSPTRQGVNNQPQHF. As DNA, the CDR3 is TGTGCCAGCTCACCAACCAGACAGGGGGTGAACAATCAGCCCCAGCATTTT. The chain is built from TRBV18 and TRBJ1-5; 9 bases are shared with TRBD1. In germline, CDR1 is KGHSH, CDR2 LQKENI. The CDR3 loop spans 17 amino acids. Trimming took 2 bases from V and 3 from J; bases not matched to a gene: 8.

V is TRBV4-1 and J is TRBJ2-5; D possibly matches TRBD1 or TRBD2 (6 bases each). V lost 2 bases and J lost 5, with 15 bases in between. The CDR3 loop spans 15 amino acids. The V gene's germline CDR1 is MGHRA and CDR2 YSYEKL. CDR3 in amino acids: CASSQRGPGEETQYF. The DNA for the CDR3 is TGCGCCAGCAGCCAACGGGGGCCGGGGGAGGAGACCCAGTACTTC.

As DNA, the CDR3 is TGTGCCAGTAGTGGTCCGAACTACAATGAGCAGTTCTTC. It encodes CASSGPNYNEQFF. V usage is TRBV19 and J usage is TRBJ2-1, with D unresolved. The CDR3 is made up of 13 amino acids. Germline assignment: CDR1 LNHDA and CDR2 SQIVND (reference sequence). Trimming left V 5 bases short and J 3 bases short, with 8 bases between.

This chain uses TRBV7-2 with TRBJ2-7, with 9 bases identical to TRBD2. Germline V gene data show CDR1 as SGHTA and CDR2 as FQGNSA. V dropped 5 bases and J dropped 0; count of bases not matched to a gene: 8. CDR3 length: 16 amino acids. DNA of the CDR3: TGTGCCAGCAGCCCATGGACTAGCGTACCCTCCTACGAGCAGTACTTC. Translated, it gives CASSPWTSVPSYEQYF.

In this sample, this clone turned up once. The rearrangement joins TRBV20-1 to TRBJ1-2; D ambiguous. V lost 1 base to trimming and J lost 6 bases, with 6 bases between them. Germline assignment: CDR1 DFQATT and CDR2 SNEGSKA (reference sequence). The CDR3 loop spans 11 amino acids. The chain's CDR3 is CSARATDGYTF. The DNA of the CDR3 is TGCAGTGCTAGAGCCACCGATGGCTACACCTTC.

Here the CDR3 reads CASSLSQAGALGDTQYF. CDR3 nucleotides: TGTGCCAGCAGTTTATCCCAAGCGGGAGCTCTGGGAGATACGCAGTATTTT. The chain carries TRBV27 and TRBJ2-3; TRBD2 matches at 8 bases. Germline CDR1 is MNHEY and CDR2 is SMNVEV (reference sequence). V trimming: 0 bases; J trimming: 5 bases; junction bases outside the gene matches: 10. The CDR3 runs 17 residues.

The chain combines TRBV6-5 with TRBJ2-7, with TRBD2 matching 11 bases. Germline V CDR1 and CDR2: MNHEY, SVGAGI. This CDR3 contains 16 residues. J gave up 3 bases and V 4 bases, and 8 bases lay outside the gene matches. The CDR3 loop is CASSSGLAETHYEQYF. CDR3 in DNA: TGTGCCAGCAGTTCGGGACTAGCGGAGACTCACTACGAGCAGTACTTC.

The rearrangement uses TRBV19 and TRBJ2-4, with D uncertain. The V end lost 5 bases, the J end lost 6 bases, and 17 bases lay between the germline ends. The CDR3 sequence is 15 residues long. CDR1 and CDR2 from the germline V gene are LNHDA and SQIVND (reference sequence). The CDR3 region is CASSARTVGLNIQYF. The CDR3, as DNA: TGTGCCAGTAGTGCTCGGACGGTGGGTTTAAACATTCAGTACTTC.

The chain has TRBV2 and TRBJ2-4; 7 nucleotides match TRBD1. The V gene's germline CDR1 is SNHLY and CDR2 FYNNEI. This CDR3 contains 14 residues. With V trimmed by 5 bases and J by 8 bases, 9 bases remained unmatched. In DNA form, the CDR3 reads TGTGCCAGCAGTCCCGGACAGGTCGAATACATTCAGTACTTC. This encodes CASSPGQVEYIQYF. Using reference TRBV2 and TRBJ2-4 for the parts outside the CDR3, the full variable domain is EPEVTQTPSHQVTQMGQEVILRCVPISNHLYFYWYRQILGQKVEFLVSFYNNEISEKSEIFDDQFSVERPDGSNFTLKIRSTKLEDSAMYFCASSPGQVEYIQYFGAGTRLSVL.

This sequence joins TRBV9 and TRBJ2-1; TRBD1 might be the D (5 bases). The V end was cut by 3 bases, the J end by 4 bases, with 8 bases between. This CDR3 has 13 residues. CDR1 SGDLS and CDR2 YYNGEE come from the germline V gene. The CDR3 sequence is CASSEGRYNEQFF. In nucleotides, the CDR3 is TGTGCCAGCAGCGAGGGGCGATACAATGAGCAGTTCTTC.

The chain uses TRBV9 and TRBJ2-7, with 9 bases fitting TRBD1. With 0 bases clipped from V and 4 bases from J, the junction kept 14 bases outside the gene matches. The CDR3 has 18 residues. CDR1 is SGDLS, CDR2 YYNGEE, per germline. CDR3 region: CASSVAQGPGQGPYEQYF. In nucleotides, the CDR3 is TGTGCCAGCAGCGTAGCCCAAGGTCCGGGACAGGGTCCTTACGAGCAGTACTTC.

This chain joins TRBV15 and TRBJ2-3, with 7 bases lining up with TRBD2. This CDR3 spans 19 amino acids. CDR1 LNHNV and CDR2 YYDKDF come from the germline V gene (reference sequence). V shed 1 base, J shed 2 bases, and the junction held 15 bases outside the gene matches. The chain's CDR3 is CATSRGYWPSGSSTDTQYF. CDR3 nucleotides: TGTGCCACCAGCAGAGGATATTGGCCTAGCGGTTCATCCACAGATACGCAGTATTTT.

The chain couples TRBV6-5 to TRBJ2-7; TRBD2 aligns across 10 bases. J was trimmed by 2 bases and V by 3 bases; bases with no gene match: 7. This CDR3 has 16 amino acids. Germline lookup yields CDR1 MNHEY and CDR2 SVGAGI. CDR3 sequence reads: CASSYDSGRQAYEQYF. CDR3 DNA sequence: TGTGCCAGCAGTTATGATAGCGGGAGGCAAGCCTACGAGCAGTACTTC.

This clone was observed a handful of times. The chain carries TRBV2 and TRBJ2-5, with TRBD2 identical over 8 bases. The J segment lost 5 bases and the V segment lost 1 base, leaving 6 bases of the junction unmatched. The germline CDR1 and CDR2 sequences are SNHLY and FYNNEI. The CDR3 is 15 residues long. The CDR3: CASSEVTGGRETQYF. In DNA form, the CDR3 reads TGTGCCAGCAGTGAAGTGACGGGAGGGAGGGAGACCCAGTACTTC.

The rearrangement joins TRBV9 to TRBJ2-7; TRBD2 is a possible D gene (7 bases). Per the germline V gene, CDR1 is SGDLS and CDR2 is YYNGEE. This CDR3 has 13 amino acids. V gave up 4 bases and J gave up 6 bases, with 14 bases separating them. CDR3 sequence reads: CASSRGGSLEQYF. The CDR3 region has the DNA TGTGCCAGCAGCAGGGGGGGGAGTCTCGAGCAGTACTTC.

V and J are TRBV5-5 and TRBJ1-4, with 11 bases lining up with TRBD1. Germline assignment: CDR1 SGHKS and CDR2 YYEKEE (reference sequence). With V trimmed by 5 bases and J by 3 bases, 6 bases remained unmatched. The CDR3 runs to 16 residues. CDR3 in DNA: TGTGCCAGCAGGGGGACAGGGGGGGAATCTAATGAAAAACTGTTTTTT. Encoded protein: CASRGTGGESNEKLFF.

Only one count was recorded for this clone. The chain links TRBV27 to TRBJ2-3; 7 bases are shared with TRBD1. Germline lookup yields CDR1 MNHEY and CDR2 SMNVEV (reference sequence). Losses at the gene ends were 2 bases for V and 4 bases for J; bases not matched to a gene: 12. This CDR3 region has 17 residues. CDR3 amino acids: CASSLLPTGFSSDTQYF. The DNA of the CDR3 is TGTGCCAGCAGTTTACTTCCGACAGGGTTCTCTTCAGATACGCAGTATTTT.

This sequence joins TRBV19 and TRBJ2-2; D remains ambiguous. The CDR3 length is 11 residues. The germline V and J ends were trimmed by 7 bases and 6 bases, with 6 bases remaining between them. The germline V gene has CDR1 LNHDA and CDR2 SQIVND (reference sequence). This CDR3 is CASNSAGELFF. The CDR3 bases are TGTGCCAGTAACTCGGCCGGGGAGCTGTTTTTT.